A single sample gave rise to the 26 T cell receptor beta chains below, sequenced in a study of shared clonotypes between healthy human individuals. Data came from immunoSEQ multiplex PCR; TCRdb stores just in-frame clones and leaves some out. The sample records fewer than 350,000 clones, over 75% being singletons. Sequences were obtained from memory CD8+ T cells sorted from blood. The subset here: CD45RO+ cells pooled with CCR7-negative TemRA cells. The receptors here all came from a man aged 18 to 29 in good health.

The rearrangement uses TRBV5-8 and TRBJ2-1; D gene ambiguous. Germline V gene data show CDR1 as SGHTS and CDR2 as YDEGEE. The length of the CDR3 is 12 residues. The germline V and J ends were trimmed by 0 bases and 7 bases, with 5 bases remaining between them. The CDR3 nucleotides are TGTGCCAGCAGCTTGGAAGCTAATGAGCAGTTCTTC. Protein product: CASSLEANEQFF.

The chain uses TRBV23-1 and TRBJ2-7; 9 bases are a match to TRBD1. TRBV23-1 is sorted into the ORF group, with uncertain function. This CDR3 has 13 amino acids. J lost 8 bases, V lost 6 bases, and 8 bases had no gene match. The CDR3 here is CASSCTGGRKQYF. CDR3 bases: TGCGCCAGCAGCTGTACAGGGGGCAGAAAGCAGTACTTC.

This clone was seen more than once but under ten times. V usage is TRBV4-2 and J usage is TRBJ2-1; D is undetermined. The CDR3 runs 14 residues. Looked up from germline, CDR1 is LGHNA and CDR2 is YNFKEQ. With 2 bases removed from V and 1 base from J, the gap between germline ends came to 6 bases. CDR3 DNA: TGTGCCAGCAGCCAATACAATTCCTACAATGAGCAGTTCTTC. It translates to CASSQYNSYNEQFF.

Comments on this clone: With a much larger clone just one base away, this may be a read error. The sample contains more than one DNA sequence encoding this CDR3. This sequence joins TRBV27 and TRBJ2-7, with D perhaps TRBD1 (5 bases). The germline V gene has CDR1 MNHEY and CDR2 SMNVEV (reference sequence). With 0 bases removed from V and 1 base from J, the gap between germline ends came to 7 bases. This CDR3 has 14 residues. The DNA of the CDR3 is TGTGCCAGCAGTTTATCGCAGGGTTCCTACGAGCAGTACTTC. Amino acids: CASSLSQGSYEQYF.

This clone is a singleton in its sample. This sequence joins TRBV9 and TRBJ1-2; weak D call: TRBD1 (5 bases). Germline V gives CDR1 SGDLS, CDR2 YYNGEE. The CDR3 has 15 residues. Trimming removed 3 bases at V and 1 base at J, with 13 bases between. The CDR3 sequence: CASSGGHLLNYGYTF. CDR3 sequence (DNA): TGTGCCAGCAGCGGAGGACATTTGCTTAACTATGGCTACACCTTC.

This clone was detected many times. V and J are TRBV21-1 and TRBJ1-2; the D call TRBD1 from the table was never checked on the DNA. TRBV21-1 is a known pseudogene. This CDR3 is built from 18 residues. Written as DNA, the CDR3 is TGTGCCAGCAGCAAAGTCCGGGACAGGACTCAGGGGCCCTATGGCTACACCTTC. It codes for CASSKVRDRTQGPYGYTF.

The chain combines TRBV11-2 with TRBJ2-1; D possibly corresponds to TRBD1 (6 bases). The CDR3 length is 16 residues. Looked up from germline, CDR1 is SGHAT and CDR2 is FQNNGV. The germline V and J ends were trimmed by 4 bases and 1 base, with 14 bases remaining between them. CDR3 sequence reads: CASSWIRDISYNEQFF. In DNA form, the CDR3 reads TGTGCCAGCAGCTGGATACGGGACATATCCTACAATGAGCAGTTCTTC.

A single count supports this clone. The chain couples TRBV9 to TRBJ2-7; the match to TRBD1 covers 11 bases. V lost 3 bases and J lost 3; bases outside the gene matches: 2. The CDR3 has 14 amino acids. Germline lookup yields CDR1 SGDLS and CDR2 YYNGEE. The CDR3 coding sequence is TGTGCCAGCAGCGCCGGGACAGGGGGCTACGAGCAGTACTTC. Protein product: CASSAGTGGYEQYF. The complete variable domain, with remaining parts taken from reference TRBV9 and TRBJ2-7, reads DSGVTQTPKHLITATGQRVTLRCSPRSGDLSVYWYQQSLDQGLQFLIQYYNGEERAKGNILERFSAQQFPDLHSELNLSSLELGDSALYFCASSAGTGGYEQYFGPGTRLTVT.

The CDR3 protein is CASSPSGASGASVTQYF. The CDR3 nucleotides are TGTGCCAGCAGTCCCTCGGGGGCGTCAGGGGCGTCTGTGACCCAGTACTTC. The chain has TRBV28 and TRBJ2-5; tentatively, D is TRBD1 or TRBD2 (6 bases each). The germline CDR1 and CDR2 sequences are MDHEN and SYDVKM. The V and J ends lost 5 bases and 7 bases respectively, with 26 bases between them. This CDR3 has 17 amino acids.

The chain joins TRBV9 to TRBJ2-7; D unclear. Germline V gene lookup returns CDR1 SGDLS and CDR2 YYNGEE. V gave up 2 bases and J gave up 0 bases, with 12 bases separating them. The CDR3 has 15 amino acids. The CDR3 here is CASSVSWASSYEQYF. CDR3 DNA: TGTGCCAGCAGCGTTTCCTGGGCTAGCTCCTACGAGCAGTACTTC.

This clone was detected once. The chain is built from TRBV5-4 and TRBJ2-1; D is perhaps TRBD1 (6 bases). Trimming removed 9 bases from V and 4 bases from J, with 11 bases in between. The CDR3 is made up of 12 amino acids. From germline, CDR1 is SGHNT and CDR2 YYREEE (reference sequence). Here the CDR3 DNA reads TGTGCCACCAAGGACAGTTACAATGAGCAGTTCTTC. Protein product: CATKDSYNEQFF.

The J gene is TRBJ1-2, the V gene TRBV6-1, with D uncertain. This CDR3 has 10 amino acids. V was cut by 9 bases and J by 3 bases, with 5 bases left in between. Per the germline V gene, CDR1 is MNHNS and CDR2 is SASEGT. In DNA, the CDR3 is TGTGCCAGTCTTGACTATGGCTACACCTTC. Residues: CASLDYGYTF.

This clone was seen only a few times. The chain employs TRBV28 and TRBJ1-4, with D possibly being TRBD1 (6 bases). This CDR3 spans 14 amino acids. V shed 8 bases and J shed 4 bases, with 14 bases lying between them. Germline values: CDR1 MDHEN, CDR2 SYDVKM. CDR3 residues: CASRLDRNNEKLFF. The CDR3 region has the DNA TGTGCCAGCCGACTGGACAGAAATAATGAAAAACTGTTTTTT.

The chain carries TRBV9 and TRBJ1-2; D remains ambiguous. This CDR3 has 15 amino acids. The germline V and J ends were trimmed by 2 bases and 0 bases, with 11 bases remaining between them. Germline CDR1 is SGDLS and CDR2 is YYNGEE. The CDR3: CASSVDGEANYGYTF. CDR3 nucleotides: TGTGCCAGCAGCGTGGACGGCGAAGCTAACTATGGCTACACCTTC.

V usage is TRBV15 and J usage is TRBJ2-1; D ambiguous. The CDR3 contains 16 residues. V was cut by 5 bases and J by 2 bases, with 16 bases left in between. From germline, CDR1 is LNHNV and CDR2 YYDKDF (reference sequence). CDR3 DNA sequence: TGTGCCACCAGCTACTTCGGACGGGCCGCCTACAATGAGCAGTTCTTC. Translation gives CATSYFGRAAYNEQFF.

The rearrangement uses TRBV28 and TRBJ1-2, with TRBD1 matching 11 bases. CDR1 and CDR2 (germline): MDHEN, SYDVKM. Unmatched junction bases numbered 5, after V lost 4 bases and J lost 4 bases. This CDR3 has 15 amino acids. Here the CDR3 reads CASSSPGQGGYGYTF. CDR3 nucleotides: TGTGCCAGCAGTTCCCCGGGACAGGGGGGCTATGGCTACACCTTC.

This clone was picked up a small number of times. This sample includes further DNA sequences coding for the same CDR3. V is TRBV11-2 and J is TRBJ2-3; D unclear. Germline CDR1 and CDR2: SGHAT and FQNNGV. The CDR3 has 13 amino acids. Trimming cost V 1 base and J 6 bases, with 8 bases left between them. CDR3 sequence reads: CASSLVLKDTQYF. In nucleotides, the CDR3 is TGTGCCAGCAGCTTAGTTTTGAAGGATACGCAGTATTTT.

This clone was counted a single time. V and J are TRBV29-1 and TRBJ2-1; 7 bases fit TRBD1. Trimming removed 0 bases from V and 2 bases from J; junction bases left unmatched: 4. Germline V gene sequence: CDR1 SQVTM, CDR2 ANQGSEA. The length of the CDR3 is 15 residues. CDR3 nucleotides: TGCAGCGTTGAAGATCAGGACAGGCCCTACAATGAGCAGTTCTTC. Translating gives CSVEDQDRPYNEQFF.

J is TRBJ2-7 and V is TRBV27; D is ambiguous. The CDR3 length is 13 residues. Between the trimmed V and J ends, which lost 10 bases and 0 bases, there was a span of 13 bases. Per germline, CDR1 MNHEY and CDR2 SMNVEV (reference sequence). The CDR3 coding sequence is TGTGCCACGGCCCAAGGTTTCTCCTACGAGCAGTACTTC. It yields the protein CATAQGFSYEQYF.

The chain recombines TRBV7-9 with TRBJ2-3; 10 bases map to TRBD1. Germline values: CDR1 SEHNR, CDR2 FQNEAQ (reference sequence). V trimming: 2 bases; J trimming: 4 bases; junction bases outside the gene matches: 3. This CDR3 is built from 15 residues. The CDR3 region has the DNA TGTGCCAGCAGCTTACTGACAGGGGGCGCAGATACGCAGTATTTT. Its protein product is CASSLLTGGADTQYF.

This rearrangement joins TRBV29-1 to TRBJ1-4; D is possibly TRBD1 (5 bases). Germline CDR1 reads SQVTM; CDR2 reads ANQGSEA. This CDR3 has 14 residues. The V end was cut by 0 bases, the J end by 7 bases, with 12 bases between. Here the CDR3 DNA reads TGCAGCGTTGAAGATGGTCAGGGTCGTGAAAAACTGTTTTTT. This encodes CSVEDGQGREKLFF.

CDR3: CASQGSGNTIYF. The CDR3 DNA sequence: TGTGCCAGCCAGGGCTCTGGAAACACCATATATTTT. This chain uses TRBV28 with TRBJ1-3; possibly TRBD1 for D (5 bases). The length of the CDR3 is 12 residues. Trimming left V 8 bases short and J 0 bases short, with 5 bases between. CDR1 is MDHEN and CDR2 is SYDVKM in the germline V gene.

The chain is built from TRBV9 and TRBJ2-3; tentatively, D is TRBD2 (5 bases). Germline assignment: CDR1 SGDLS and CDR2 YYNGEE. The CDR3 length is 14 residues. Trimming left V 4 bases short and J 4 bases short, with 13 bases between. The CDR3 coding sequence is TGTGCCAGCAGCCGTGGAGGCTCGGCAGATACGCAGTATTTT. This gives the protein CASSRGGSADTQYF. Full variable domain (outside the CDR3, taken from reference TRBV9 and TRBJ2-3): DSGVTQTPKHLITATGQRVTLRCSPRSGDLSVYWYQQSLDQGLQFLIQYYNGEERAKGNILERFSAQQFPDLHSELNLSSLELGDSALYFCASSRGGSADTQYFGPGTRLTVL.

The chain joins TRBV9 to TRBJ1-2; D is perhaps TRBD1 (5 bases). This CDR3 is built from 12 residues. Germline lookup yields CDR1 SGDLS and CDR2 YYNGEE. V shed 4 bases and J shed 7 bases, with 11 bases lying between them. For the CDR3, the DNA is TGTGCCAGCAGCCCTGGGGGGGTTGGCTACACCTTC. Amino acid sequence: CASSPGGVGYTF. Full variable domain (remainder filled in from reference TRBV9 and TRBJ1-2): DSGVTQTPKHLITATGQRVTLRCSPRSGDLSVYWYQQSLDQGLQFLIQYYNGEERAKGNILERFSAQQFPDLHSELNLSSLELGDSALYFCASSPGGVGYTFGSGTRLTVV.

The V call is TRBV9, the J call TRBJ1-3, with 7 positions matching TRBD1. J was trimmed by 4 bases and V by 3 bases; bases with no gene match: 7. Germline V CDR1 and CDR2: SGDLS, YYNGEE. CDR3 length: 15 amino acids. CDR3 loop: CASSAHRGTGNTIYF. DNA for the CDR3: TGTGCCAGCAGCGCCCACAGGGGTACGGGAAACACCATATATTTT.

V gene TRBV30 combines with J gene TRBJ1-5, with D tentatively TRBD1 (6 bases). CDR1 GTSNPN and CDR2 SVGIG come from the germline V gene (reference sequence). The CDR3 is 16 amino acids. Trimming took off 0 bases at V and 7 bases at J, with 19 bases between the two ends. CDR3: CAWSVRVPGGLQPQHF. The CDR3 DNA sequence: TGTGCCTGGAGTGTGCGGGTTCCGGGGGGCCTACAGCCCCAGCATTTT.